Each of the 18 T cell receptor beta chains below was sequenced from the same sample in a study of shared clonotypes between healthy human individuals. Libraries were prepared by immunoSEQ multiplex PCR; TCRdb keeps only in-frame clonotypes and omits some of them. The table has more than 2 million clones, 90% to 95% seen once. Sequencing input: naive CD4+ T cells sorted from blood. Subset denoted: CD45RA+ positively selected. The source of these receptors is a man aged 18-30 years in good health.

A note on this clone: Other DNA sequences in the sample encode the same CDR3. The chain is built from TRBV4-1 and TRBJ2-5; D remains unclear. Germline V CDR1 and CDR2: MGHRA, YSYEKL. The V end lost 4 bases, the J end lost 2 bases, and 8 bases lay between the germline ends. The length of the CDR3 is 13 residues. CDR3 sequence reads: CASSRGPQETQYF. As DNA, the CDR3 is TGCGCCAGCAGCCGTGGACCTCAAGAGACCCAGTACTTC.

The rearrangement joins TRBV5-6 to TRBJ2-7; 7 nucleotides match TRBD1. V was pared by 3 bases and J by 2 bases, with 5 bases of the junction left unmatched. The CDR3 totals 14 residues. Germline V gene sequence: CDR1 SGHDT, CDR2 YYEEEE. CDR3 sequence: CASSSYRGTYEQYF. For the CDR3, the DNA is TGTGCCAGCAGCTCCTACAGGGGCACCTACGAGCAGTACTTC.

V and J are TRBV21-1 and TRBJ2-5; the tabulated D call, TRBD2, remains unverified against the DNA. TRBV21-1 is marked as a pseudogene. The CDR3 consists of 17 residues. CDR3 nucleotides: TGTGCCAGCAGCCAAGCACTAGCGGGGGGCTTACAAGAGACCCAGTACTTC. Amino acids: CASSQALAGGLQETQYF.

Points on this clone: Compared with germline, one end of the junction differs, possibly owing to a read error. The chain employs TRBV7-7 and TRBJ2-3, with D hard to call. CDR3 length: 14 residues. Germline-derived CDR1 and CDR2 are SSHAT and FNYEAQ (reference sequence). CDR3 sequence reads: CASSSGPSTDTQYF. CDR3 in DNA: TGTGCTAGCAGCTCTGGTCCTAGCACAGATACGCAGTATTTT.

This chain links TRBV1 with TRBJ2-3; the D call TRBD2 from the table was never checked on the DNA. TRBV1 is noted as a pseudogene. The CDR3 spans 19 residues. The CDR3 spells CTSSHQDATSGVVVDTQYF. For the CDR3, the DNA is TGCACCAGCAGCCACCAGGACGCGACTAGCGGGGTGGTTGTAGATACGCAGTATTTT.

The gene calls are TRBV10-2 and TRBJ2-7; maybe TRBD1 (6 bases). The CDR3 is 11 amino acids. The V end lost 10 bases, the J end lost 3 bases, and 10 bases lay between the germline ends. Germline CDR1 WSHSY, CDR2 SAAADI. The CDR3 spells CATQQGYEQYF. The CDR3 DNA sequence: TGCGCCACTCAACAGGGCTACGAGCAGTACTTC.

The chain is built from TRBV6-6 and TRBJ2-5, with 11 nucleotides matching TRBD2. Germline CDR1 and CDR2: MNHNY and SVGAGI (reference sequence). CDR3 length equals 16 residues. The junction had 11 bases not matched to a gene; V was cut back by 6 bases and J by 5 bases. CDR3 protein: CASSRGLAELSETQYF. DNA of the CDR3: TGTGCCAGCAGCCGGGGACTAGCGGAGCTATCGGAGACCCAGTACTTC.

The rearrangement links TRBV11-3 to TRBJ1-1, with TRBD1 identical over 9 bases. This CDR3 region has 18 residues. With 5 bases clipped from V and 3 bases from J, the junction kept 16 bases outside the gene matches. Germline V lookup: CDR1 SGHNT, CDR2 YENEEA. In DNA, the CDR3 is TGTGCCAGCAGCCGACCAGCGACAGGGGGTTTATGGGACACTGAAGCTTTCTTT. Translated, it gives CASSRPATGGLWDTEAFF.

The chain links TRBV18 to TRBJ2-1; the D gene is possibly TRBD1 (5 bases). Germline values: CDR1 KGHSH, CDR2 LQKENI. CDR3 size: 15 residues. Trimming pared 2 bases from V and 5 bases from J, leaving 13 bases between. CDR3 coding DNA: TGTGCCAGCTCACCAGGGGCGCAAGGAGACAATGAGCAGTTCTTC. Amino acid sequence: CASSPGAQGDNEQFF.

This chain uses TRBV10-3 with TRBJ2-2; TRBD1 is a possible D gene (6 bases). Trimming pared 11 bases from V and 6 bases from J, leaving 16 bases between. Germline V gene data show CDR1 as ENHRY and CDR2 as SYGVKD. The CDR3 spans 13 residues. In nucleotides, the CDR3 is TGTGCCTCGCAAGCCCGGACAGCCGGGGAGCTGTTTTTT. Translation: CASQARTAGELFF.

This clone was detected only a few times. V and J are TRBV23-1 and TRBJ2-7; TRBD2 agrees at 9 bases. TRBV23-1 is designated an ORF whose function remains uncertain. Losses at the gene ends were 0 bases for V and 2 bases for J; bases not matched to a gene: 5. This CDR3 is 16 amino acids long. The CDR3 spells CASSQSTGLAPYEQYF. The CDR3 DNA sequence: TGCGCCAGCAGTCAATCGACGGGACTAGCCCCCTACGAGCAGTACTTC.

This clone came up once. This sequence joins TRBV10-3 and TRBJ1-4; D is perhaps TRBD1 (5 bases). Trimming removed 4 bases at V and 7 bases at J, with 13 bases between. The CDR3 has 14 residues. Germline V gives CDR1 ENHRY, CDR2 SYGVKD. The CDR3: CAISAGNRGEKLFF. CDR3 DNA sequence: TGTGCCATCAGTGCAGGGAACCGTGGTGAAAAACTGTTTTTT.

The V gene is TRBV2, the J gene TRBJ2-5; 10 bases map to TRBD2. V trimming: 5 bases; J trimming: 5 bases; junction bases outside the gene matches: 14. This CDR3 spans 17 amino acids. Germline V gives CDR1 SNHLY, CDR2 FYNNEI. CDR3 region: CASSSWLAGEVQETQYF. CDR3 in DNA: TGTGCCAGCAGTAGCTGGCTAGCGGGAGAAGTCCAGGAGACCCAGTACTTC.

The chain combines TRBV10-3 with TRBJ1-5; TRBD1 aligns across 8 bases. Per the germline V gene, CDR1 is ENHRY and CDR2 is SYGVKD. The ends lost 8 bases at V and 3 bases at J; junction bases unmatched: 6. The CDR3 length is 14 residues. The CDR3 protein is CAIGQGPPNQPQHF. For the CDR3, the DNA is TGTGCCATCGGACAGGGCCCACCCAATCAGCCCCAGCATTTT.

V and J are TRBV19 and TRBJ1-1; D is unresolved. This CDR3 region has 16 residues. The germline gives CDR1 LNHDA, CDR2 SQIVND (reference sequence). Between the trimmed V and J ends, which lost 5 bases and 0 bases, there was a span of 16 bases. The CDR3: CASSLVKSSMNTEAFF. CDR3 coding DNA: TGTGCCAGTAGTCTGGTAAAGAGCTCCATGAACACTGAAGCTTTCTTT.

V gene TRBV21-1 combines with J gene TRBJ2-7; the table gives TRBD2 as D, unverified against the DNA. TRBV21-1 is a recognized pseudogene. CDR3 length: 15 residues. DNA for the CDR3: TGTGCCAGCAGCAAAGGGAGACTAGCTCACTACGAGCAGTACTTC. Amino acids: CASSKGRLAHYEQYF.

This CDR3 is CASSSYLPPGELFF. The CDR3, as DNA: TGTGCCAGCAGCTCTTACCTTCCACCCGGGGAGCTGTTTTTT. The V and J genes are TRBV27 and TRBJ2-2; no clear D gene. This CDR3 has 14 amino acids. Trimming stripped 6 bases from V and 6 bases from J, with 14 bases between. Germline lookup yields CDR1 MNHEY and CDR2 SMNVEV (reference sequence).

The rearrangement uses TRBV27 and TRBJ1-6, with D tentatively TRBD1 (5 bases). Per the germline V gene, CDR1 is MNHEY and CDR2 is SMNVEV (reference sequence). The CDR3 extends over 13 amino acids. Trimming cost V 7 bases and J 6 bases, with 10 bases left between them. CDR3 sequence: CASTSTVNSPLHF. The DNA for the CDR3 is TGTGCCAGCACCTCGACAGTTAATTCACCCCTCCACTTT.